A selection of T cell receptor beta chains follows, all from one sample in a study of identical twins. TCRdb ran MiXCR on the 5' RACE reads and lists one entry per CDR3 protein. The table has about 1.7 million distinct CDR3 sequences, under 35% seen once; the top ten hold about 0.25%. Sequences were obtained from cord blood. These receptors were collected from a newborn girl in good health. Each CDR3 is given with its conserved first and last residue.

J: TRBJ1-5
V: TRBV20-1
CDR3: CSARDPGWVNQPQHF

J: TRBJ2-3
V: TRBV29-1
CDR3: CSLPGGGTYTDTQYF

J: TRBJ2-5
V: TRBV20-1
CDR3: CTYLGGRFYNEQYF

J: TRBJ2-1
V: TRBV6-6
CDR3: CASSFRGPPYNEQFF

J: TRBJ2-1
V: TRBV5-1
CDR3: CASSLAKGGGDNEQFF

J: TRBJ2-1
V: TRBV2
CDR3: CASSKPPGRPSNEQFF

J: TRBJ2-5
V: TRBV6-5
CDR3: CASSGDRGRQETQYF

J: TRBJ2-5
V: TRBV4-2
CDR3: CASSQVISGRRRGETQYF

J: TRBJ2-7
V: TRBV25-1
CDR3: CASSAGHTYEQYF

J: TRBJ1-4
V: TRBV5-1
CDR3: CASSGGDRSNEKLFF

J: TRBJ1-6
V: TRBV29-1
CDR3: CSVRQGAYNSPLHF

J: TRBJ1-2
V: TRBV29-1
CDR3: CSVEDLYDRGYGYTF

J: .
V: TRBV27
CDR3: CAGSPYSLLAGGYEQYF

J: TRBJ1-2
V: TRBV6-1
CDR3: CASSEASGSYGYTF

J: TRBJ2-7
V: TRBV4-1
CDR3: CASSPVDSSYEQYF

J: TRBJ1-2
V: TRBV28
CDR3: CATTGGYGYTF

J: TRBJ1-2
V: TRBV7-3
CDR3: CASSSIPGESNYGYTF

J: .
V: TRBV29-1
CDR3: CSVLKREVRTSYEQYF

J: TRBJ2-2
V: TRBV20-1
CDR3: CSAGTANTGELFF

J: TRBJ1-2
V: TRBV29-1
CDR3: CSVDRVEVGYGYTF

J: TRBJ2-1
V: TRBV5-1
CDR3: CASSLGTGSYNEQFF

J: TRBJ1-5
V: TRBV10-3
CDR3: CAISEGETGQPQHF

J: TRBJ2-7
V: TRBV3-1
CDR3: CASSQGTAKTEQYF

J: TRBJ1-1
V: TRBV20-1
CDR3: CSARDRWTGDEAFF

J: TRBJ2-7
V: TRBV5-1
CDR3: CASSLRTEGFYEQYF

J: TRBJ2-7
V: TRBV29-1
CDR3: CSVVGPIHYEQYF

J: TRBJ2-7
V: TRBV7-9
CDR3: CVSSSSSSYEQYF

J: TRBJ2-3
V: TRBV7-2
CDR3: CASSSWRGGTDTQYF

J: TRBJ2-1
V: TRBV20-1
CDR3: CGPRATQVDEQFF

J: TRBJ1-2
V: TRBV27
CDR3: CASSSLGLRYGYTF

J: TRBJ2-7
V: TRBV7-2
CDR3: CASSLRGLVSYEQYF

J: TRBJ1-1
V: TRBV6-5
CDR3: CASRGLSTEAFF

J: TRBJ2-1
V: TRBV7-8
CDR3: CASSFRIRDNEQFF

J: TRBJ2-7
V: TRBV20-1
CDR3: CSAPPGQGVYEQYF

J: TRBJ2-3
V: TRBV11-2
CDR3: CASTWTSGSVDTQYF

J: .
V: TRBV20-1
CDR3: CSARSTVRETQYF

J: TRBJ2-4
V: TRBV10-3
CDR3: CAISESRGRNIQYF

J: TRBJ1-5
V: TRBV4-1
CDR3: CASSQPGYSNQPQHF

J: TRBJ1-4
V: TRBV5-1
CDR3: CASSYSGRNGGKLFF

J: TRBJ2-7
V: TRBV24-1
CDR3: CATSPGTNEQYF

J: TRBJ2-2
V: TRBV19
CDR3: CASKNGELFF

J: TRBJ2-7
V: TRBV2
CDR3: CASSTGSFGYF

J: TRBJ2-7
V: TRBV5-1
CDR3: CASSGLLGGSYEQYF

J: TRBJ1-6
V: TRBV5-8
CDR3: CASTLWGQGNSPLHF

J: TRBJ1-6
V: TRBV28
CDR3: CASGPGGNSPLHF

J: TRBJ2-2
V: TRBV20-1
CDR3: CSAIIPGQGRTGELFF

J: TRBJ2-2
V: TRBV4-2
CDR3: CASSPRTSGRALTGELFF

J: TRBJ1-5
V: TRBV6-1
CDR3: CASSEQGANSNQPQHF

J: .
V: TRBV6-2/TRBV6-3
CDR3: CASSYRQFCEQYF

J: TRBJ2-5
V: TRBV4-1
CDR3: CASSQRTKEETQYF

J: TRBJ2-3
V: TRBV6-6
CDR3: CASSDRVADTQYF

J: TRBJ1-5
V: TRBV20-1
CDR3: CSARDPLTGYSNQPQHF

J: TRBJ1-2
V: TRBV7-2
CDR3: CASSFPPGTGYGYTF

J: TRBJ2-3
V: TRBV2
CDR3: CASKSPISTDTQYF

J: TRBJ2-3
V: TRBV5-1
CDR3: CASSLRGDTDTQYF

J: TRBJ1-2
V: TRBV3-1
CDR3: CASSPGTGTRGYTF

J: TRBJ2-1
V: TRBV7-9
CDR3: CASSPRRASGDNEQFF

J: TRBJ2-1
V: TRBV5-1
CDR3: CASSTDSHNEQFF

J: TRBJ2-4
V: TRBV7-9
CDR3: CASSLLEGGDIQYF

J: TRBJ2-3
V: TRBV3-1
CDR3: CASSQVSGRAGNTQYF